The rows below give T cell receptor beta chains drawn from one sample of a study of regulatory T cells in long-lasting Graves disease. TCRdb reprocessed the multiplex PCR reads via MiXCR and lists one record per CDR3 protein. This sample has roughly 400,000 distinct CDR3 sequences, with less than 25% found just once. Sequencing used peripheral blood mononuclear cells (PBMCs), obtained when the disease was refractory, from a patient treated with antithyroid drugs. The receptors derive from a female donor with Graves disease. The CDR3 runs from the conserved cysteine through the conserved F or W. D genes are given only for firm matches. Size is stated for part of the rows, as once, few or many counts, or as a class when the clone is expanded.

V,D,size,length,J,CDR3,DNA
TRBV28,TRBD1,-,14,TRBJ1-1,CASSTGTEGVSAFF,TGTGCCAGCAGTACGGGGACAGAGGGAGTTTCGGCTTTCTTT
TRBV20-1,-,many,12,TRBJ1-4,CSATTGNEKLFF,TGCAGTGCTACAACAGGGAATGAAAAACTGTTTTTT
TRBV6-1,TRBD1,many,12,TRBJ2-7,CASIGQGYEQYF,TGTGCCAGCATCGGACAGGGGTACGAGCAGTACTTC
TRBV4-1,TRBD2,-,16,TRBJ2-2,CASSQASGANTGELFF,TGCGCCAGCAGCCAAGCGAGCGGGGCGAACACCGGGGAGCTGTTTTTT
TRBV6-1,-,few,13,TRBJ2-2,CASTAGLTGELFF,TGTGCCAGCACAGCGGGTTTGACCGGGGAGCTGTTTTTT
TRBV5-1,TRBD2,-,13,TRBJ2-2,CASSWEGSGELFF,TGCGCCAGCAGCTGGGAGGGATCCGGGGAGCTGTTTTTT
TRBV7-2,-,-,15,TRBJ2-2,CASSPMGLDAGELFF,TGTGCCAGCAGCCCCATGGGTCTAGATGCCGGGGAGCTGTTTTTT
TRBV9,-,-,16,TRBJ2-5,CASSVGVTGEGETQYF,TGTGCCAGCAGCGTAGGCGTGACAGGGGAGGGGGAGACCCAGTACTTC
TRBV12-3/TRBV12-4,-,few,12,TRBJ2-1,CASSLGRHQQFF,TGTGCCAGCAGTTTAGGGCGGCACCAGCAGTTCTTC
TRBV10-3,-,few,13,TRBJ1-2,CANAESRLSGYTF,TGTGCCAACGCTGAGAGCAGGTTAAGTGGCTACACCTTC
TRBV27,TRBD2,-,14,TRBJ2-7,CASSLGRASHEQYF,TGTGCCAGCAGTTTAGGGAGGGCCTCCCACGAGCAGTACTTC
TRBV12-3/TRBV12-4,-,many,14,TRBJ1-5,CASSLGGPGLPQHF,TGTGCCAGCAGTTTGGGGGGGCCCGGCCTGCCCCAGCATTTT
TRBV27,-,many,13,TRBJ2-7,CASSLNRVNEQYF,TGTGCCAGCAGTTTAAACAGGGTCAACGAGCAGTACTTC
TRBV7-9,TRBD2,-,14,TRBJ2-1,CASSLREGYNEQFF,TGTGCCAGCAGCTTACGGGAGGGCTACAATGAGCAGTTCTTC
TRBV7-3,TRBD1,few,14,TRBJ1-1,CASSPRTGDPEAFF,TGTGCCAGCAGCCCTCGGACAGGGGACCCTGAAGCTTTCTTT
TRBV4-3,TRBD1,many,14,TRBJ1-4,CASSFRQGNEKLFF,TGCGCCAGCAGCTTTCGACAGGGCAATGAAAAACTGTTTTTT
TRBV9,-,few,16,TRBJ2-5,CASSVGPGLLRETQYF,TGTGCCAGCAGCGTAGGGCCCGGACTACTCAGGGAGACCCAGTACTTC
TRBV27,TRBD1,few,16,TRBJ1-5,CASSRTGGVVNQPQHF,TGTGCCAGCAGTCGGACAGGGGGCGTTGTCAATCAGCCCCAGCATTTT
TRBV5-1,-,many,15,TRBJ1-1,CASSLEAGWITEAFF,TGCGCCAGCAGCTTGGAGGCAGGGTGGATCACTGAAGCTTTCTTT
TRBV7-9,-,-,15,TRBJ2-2,CASSLLTVGSGELFF,TGTGCCAGCAGCTTACTGACGGTGGGGTCCGGGGAGCTGTTTTTT
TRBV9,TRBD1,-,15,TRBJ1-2,CASSATGGAAYGYTF,TGTGCCAGCAGCGCGACAGGGGGGGCGGCCTATGGCTACACCTTC
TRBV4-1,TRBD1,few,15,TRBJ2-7,CASSTTGTGDYDQYF,TGCGCCAGCAGCACTACCGGGACAGGGGACTACGATCAGTACTTC
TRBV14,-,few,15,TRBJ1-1,CASSPYNKLNTEAFF,TGTGCCAGCAGCCCGTACAACAAGCTGAACACTGAAGCTTTCTTT
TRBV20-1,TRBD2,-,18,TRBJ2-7,CSAPGGLAGALPPGEQYF,TGCAGTGCGCCAGGGGGACTAGCGGGAGCTCTACCCCCGGGCGAGCAGTACTTC
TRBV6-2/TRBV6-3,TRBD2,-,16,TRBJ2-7,CASSELAGPPSYEQYF,TGTGCCAGCAGTGAACTAGCGGGACCGCCAAGCTACGAGCAGTACTTC
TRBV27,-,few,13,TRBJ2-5,CATKQAGVETQYF,TGTGCCACCAAGCAAGCAGGGGTTGAGACCCAGTACTTC
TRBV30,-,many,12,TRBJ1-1,CAWGLTRAEAFF,TGTGCCTGGGGCTTAACTCGGGCTGAAGCTTTCTTT
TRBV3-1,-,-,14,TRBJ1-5,CASSLTREVEPQHF,TGTGCCAGCAGCCTGACCCGGGAGGTGGAGCCCCAGCATTTT
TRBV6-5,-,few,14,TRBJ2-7,CASSYSGPSAEQYF,TGTGCCAGCAGTTACTCGGGGCCCTCTGCCGAGCAGTACTTC
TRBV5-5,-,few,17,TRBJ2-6,CASSLYQGHSGANVLTF,TGTGCCAGCAGCTTGTATCAGGGGCACTCTGGGGCCAACGTCCTGACTTTC
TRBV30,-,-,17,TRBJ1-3,CAWNGVDHGLAGNTIYF,TGTGCCTGGAATGGGGTCGACCATGGTCTGGCTGGAAACACCATATATTTT
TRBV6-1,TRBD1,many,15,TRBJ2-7,CASSEDRGDSYEQYF,TGTGCCAGCAGTGAGGACAGGGGCGACTCCTACGAGCAGTACTTC
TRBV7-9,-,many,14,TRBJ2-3,CASSYYLGTDTQYF,TGTGCCAGCAGCTATTACCTCGGCACAGATACGCAGTATTTT
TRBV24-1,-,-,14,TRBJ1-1,CATSDLQVVTEAFF,TGTGCCACCAGTGATTTGCAGGTGGTAACTGAAGCTTTCTTT
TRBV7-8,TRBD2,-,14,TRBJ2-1,CASSSGLVFGEQFF,TGTGCCAGCAGCTCGGGACTAGTGTTCGGTGAGCAGTTCTTC
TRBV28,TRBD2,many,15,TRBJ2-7,CASGRQVGLAGEQYF,TGTGCCAGCGGTCGTCAGGTCGGACTAGCGGGTGAGCAGTACTTC
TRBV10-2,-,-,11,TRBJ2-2,CASSGGGELFF,TGCGCCAGCAGTGGGGGCGGGGAGCTGTTTTTT
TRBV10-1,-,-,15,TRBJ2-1,CASSEDLSSYNEQFF,TGCGCCAGCAGTGAGGACCTTAGCTCCTACAATGAGCAGTTCTTC
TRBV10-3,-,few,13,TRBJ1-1,CAISEGLNTEAFF,TGTGCCATCAGCGAAGGCCTGAACACTGAAGCTTTCTTT
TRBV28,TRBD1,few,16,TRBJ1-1,CASSDRDRGQNTEAFF,TGTGCCAGCAGTGACCGGGACAGGGGACAGAACACTGAAGCTTTCTTT